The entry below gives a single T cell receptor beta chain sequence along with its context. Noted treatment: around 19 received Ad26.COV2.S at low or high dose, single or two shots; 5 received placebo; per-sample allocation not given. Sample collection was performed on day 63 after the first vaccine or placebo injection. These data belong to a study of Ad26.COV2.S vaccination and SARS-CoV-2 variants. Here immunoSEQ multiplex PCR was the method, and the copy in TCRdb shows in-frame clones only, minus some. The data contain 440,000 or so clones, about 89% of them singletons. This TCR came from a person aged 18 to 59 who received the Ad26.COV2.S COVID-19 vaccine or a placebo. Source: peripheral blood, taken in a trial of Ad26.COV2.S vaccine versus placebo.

The CDR3 region is CASSLNNKETQYF. CDR3 DNA sequence: TGTGCCAGCAGTTTGAACAATAAAGAGACCCAGTACTTC. The chain uses TRBV12-3 or TRBV12-4 and TRBJ2-5; D not resolved. V lost 3 bases and J 3 bases, leaving 8 bases between the germline ends. The CDR3 totals 13 residues.